These 22 T cell receptor beta chains share one sample of origin, sequenced in a study of shared clonotypes between healthy human individuals. Assay used: immunoSEQ multiplex PCR; TCRdb lists only in-frame clones, some missing. The sample has more than 2 million clones, approximately 96% seen once. The sequenced material came from naive CD4+ T cells sorted from blood. Subset reported: CD45RA+ positively selected. The source of these receptors is a man aged 18 to 29 in good health.

V usage is TRBV29-1 and J usage is TRBJ2-2, with TRBD1 matching 7 bases. CDR3 size: 14 residues. With V trimmed by 8 bases and J by 2 bases, 8 bases remained unmatched. The germline V gene encodes CDR1 SQVTM and CDR2 ANQGSEA. The CDR3 loop is CSSRIGGNTGELFF. The CDR3 DNA follows: TGCAGCTCTAGGATAGGGGGCAACACCGGGGAGCTGTTTTTT.

This clone was found once. The chain carries TRBV4-3 and TRBJ2-1, with D uncertain. Deletions cut 0 bases from V and 10 bases from J, with 13 bases between. CDR3 length equals 14 residues. Germline V gene data show CDR1 as LGHNA and CDR2 as YSLEER. The CDR3 spells CASSQDNYPREQFF. As DNA, the CDR3 is TGCGCCAGCAGCCAAGATAACTACCCACGAGAGCAGTTCTTC.

The chain couples TRBV7-9 to TRBJ1-6; D is perhaps TRBD1 (5 bases). The CDR3 has 15 amino acids. V dropped 5 bases and J dropped 6 bases, with 14 bases sitting between them. Per germline, CDR1 SEHNR and CDR2 FQNEAQ (reference sequence). CDR3 sequence (DNA): TGTGCCAGCAGCACGATGGGGGTCGGTAATTCACCCCTCCACTTT. Translation gives CASSTMGVGNSPLHF.

DNA of the CDR3: TGCGCCAGCAGACCGGGACAGGGTAGCAATCAGCCCCAGCATTTT. Amino acids: CASRPGQGSNQPQHF. The V gene is TRBV5-1, the J gene TRBJ1-5, with 9 bases fitting TRBD1. V lost 5 bases and J lost 0; bases outside the gene matches: 3. Germline CDR1 SGHRS, CDR2 YFSETQ. CDR3 length equals 15 residues.

The chain combines TRBV5-4 with TRBJ2-5; weak D call: TRBD2 (7 bases). The CDR3 sequence is 16 residues long. V was pared by 4 bases and J by 2 bases, with 18 bases between. Germline loops: CDR1 SGHNT, CDR2 YYREEE (reference sequence). The DNA for the CDR3 is TGTGCCAGCAGCCCAGTGGGGGCGGGGGTGCAAGAGACCCAGTACTTC. Residues: CASSPVGAGVQETQYF.

As concerns this clone: Other DNA sequences in this sample translate to the same CDR3. DNA for the CDR3: TGCGCCAGCAGTCCAGGGGTTACCGGGGAGCTGTTTTTT. Translated, it gives CASSPGVTGELFF. The chain is built from TRBV4-3 and TRBJ2-2; TRBD1 is a possible D gene (6 bases). The CDR3 loop spans 13 amino acids. Germline loops: CDR1 LGHNA, CDR2 YSLEER. V dropped 6 bases and J dropped 5 bases, with 10 bases sitting between them.

The chain recombines TRBV30 with TRBJ1-1; no firm D call. The CDR3 covers 13 residues. The germline V gene has CDR1 GTSNPN and CDR2 SVGIG (reference sequence). The V and J ends lost 4 bases and 4 bases respectively, with 13 bases between them. The CDR3 nucleotides are TGTGCCTGGAACTCCCCCTGGAGCACTGAAGCTTTCTTT. Translating it yields CAWNSPWSTEAFF.

This chain joins TRBV7-3 and TRBJ2-5, with a possible D match to TRBD2 (5 bases). There are 15 residues in the CDR3. Germline V gene lookup returns CDR1 SGHTA and CDR2 FQGTGA. The V end lost 0 bases, the J end lost 5 bases, and 13 bases lay between the germline ends. The CDR3 protein is CASSLTGELGETQYF. CDR3 DNA: TGTGCCAGCAGCTTAACCGGGGAGCTTGGGGAGACCCAGTACTTC.

This clone was counted a single time. This chain uses TRBV18 with TRBJ1-3; D is undetermined. Trimming removed 2 bases from V and 4 bases from J, with 12 bases in between. CDR3 length equals 15 residues. In germline, CDR1 is KGHSH, CDR2 LQKENI. CDR3 nucleotides: TGTGCCAGCTCACCAGGAAGGGTAGACGGAAACACCATATATTTT. Protein product: CASSPGRVDGNTIYF.

With regard to this clone: Since a much larger clone is just one base distant, this may be a read error. Other DNA sequences within the sample encode an identical CDR3. This CDR3 reads CSARKNTEAFF. CDR3 in DNA: TGCAGTGCTAGAAAGAACACTGAAGCTTTCTTT. This rearrangement joins TRBV20-1 to TRBJ1-1, with D hard to call. CDR1 and CDR2 from the germline V gene are DFQATT and SNEGSKA (reference sequence). This CDR3 spans 11 amino acids. Trimming removed 2 bases from V and 1 base from J, with 2 bases in between.

Turning to this clone: The sample contains more than one DNA sequence encoding this CDR3. The rearrangement links TRBV6-5 to TRBJ2-7; 7 nucleotides align to TRBD1. The CDR3 spans 15 residues. The V gene end was trimmed by 0 bases and the J gene end by 3 bases; junction bases not matched to a gene: 5. The germline gives CDR1 MNHEY, CDR2 SVGAGI. As DNA, the CDR3 is TGTGCCAGCAGTTACTCGTCGACAGGGAACTACGAGCAGTACTTC. Its protein is CASSYSSTGNYEQYF.

This rearrangement joins TRBV4-1 to TRBJ2-7; D not resolved. Germline-derived CDR1 and CDR2 are MGHRA and YSYEKL. The CDR3 totals 15 residues. V was pared by 4 bases and J by 5 bases, with 18 bases between. The CDR3 sequence: CASSLLGTTLNEQYF. The DNA for the CDR3 is TGCGCCAGCAGCCTTTTAGGTACTACCCTTAACGAGCAGTACTTC.

This CDR3 reads CASSLRQGADEQYF. The CDR3 region has the DNA TGTGCCAGCAGTTTACGTCAGGGGGCAGACGAGCAGTACTTC. The rearrangement joins TRBV28 to TRBJ2-7; the match to TRBD1 covers 8 bases. The germline CDR1 and CDR2 sequences are MDHEN and SYDVKM. The CDR3 spans 14 residues. Germline trimming cut 2 bases from V and 5 bases from J; bases unmatched to any gene: 5.

The rearrangement uses TRBV25-1 and TRBJ1-1, with D maybe TRBD1 (6 bases). The CDR3 runs to 15 residues. In germline, CDR1 is MGHDK, CDR2 SYGVNS. V lost 5 bases and J 1 base, leaving 14 bases between the germline ends. The CDR3 DNA is TGTGCCAGCAGTCCCAGGACAGACAGGAACACTGAAGCTTTCTTT. It translates to CASSPRTDRNTEAFF.

The chain recombines TRBV2 with TRBJ1-5, with 8 bases fitting TRBD1. Trimming cost V 6 bases and J 3 bases; bases outside gene matches: 7. This CDR3 is 15 amino acids long. The germline V gene has CDR1 SNHLY and CDR2 FYNNEI. The CDR3 nucleotides read TGTGCCAGCAGCGGACAGGGACTTCACAATCAGCCCCAGCATTTT. This codes for CASSGQGLHNQPQHF. Full variable domain (remainder filled in from reference TRBV2 and TRBJ1-5): EPEVTQTPSHQVTQMGQEVILRCVPISNHLYFYWYRQILGQKVEFLVSFYNNEISEKSEIFDDQFSVERPDGSNFTLKIRSTKLEDSAMYFCASSGQGLHNQPQHFGDGTRLSIL.

In DNA, the CDR3 is TGTGCCACCGGGGGCGGCCTCCCAGAGGGCTACACCTTC. It encodes CATGGGLPEGYTF. The chain joins TRBV28 to TRBJ1-2, with a tentative D call TRBD1 (6 bases). CDR3 length: 13 residues. Trimming took off 10 bases at V and 8 bases at J, with 20 bases between the two ends. Germline CDR1 reads MDHEN; CDR2 reads SYDVKM.

The rearrangement joins TRBV9 to TRBJ2-2; the D is unclear. Trimming shortened V by 2 bases and J by 7 bases, and 9 bases separated the two germline ends. Germline CDR1 is SGDLS and CDR2 is YYNGEE. The CDR3 runs 13 residues. The CDR3: CASSVASGGELFF. The CDR3 nucleotides are TGTGCCAGCAGCGTCGCTTCGGGCGGGGAGCTGTTTTTT.

This clone appeared once. The chain is built from TRBV7-2 and TRBJ2-3; TRBD2 might be the D (5 bases). The CDR3 runs 15 residues. Looked up from germline, CDR1 is SGHTA and CDR2 is FQGNSA. V lost 5 bases, J lost 4 bases, and 16 bases lay in between. CDR3 DNA: TGTGCCAGCAGCCCACTTGGACTGGGCCCAGATACGCAGTATTTT. Protein product: CASSPLGLGPDTQYF.

This rearrangement joins TRBV4-1 to TRBJ1-2; possibly TRBD1 for D (6 bases). V was shortened by 1 base and J by 7 bases, with 7 bases between the two germline ends. This CDR3 is built from 12 residues. CDR1 MGHRA and CDR2 YSYEKL come from the germline V gene. The CDR3 coding sequence is TGCGCCAGCAGCCAAGTACAGGGTGGCTACACCTTC. Residues: CASSQVQGGYTF.

With respect to this clone: Other nucleotide sequences in the sample specify the same CDR3. The chain carries TRBV18 and TRBJ1-2; 8 nucleotides align to TRBD1. The V segment lost 4 bases and the J segment 7 bases; nucleotides outside the gene matches: 2. The CDR3 extends over 12 amino acids. Germline V gene lookup returns CDR1 KGHSH and CDR2 LQKENI. This CDR3 is CASSLDRGGYTF. The CDR3 nucleotides read TGTGCCAGCTCACTAGACAGGGGTGGCTACACCTTC.

The chain links TRBV23-1 to TRBJ2-7, with TRBD1 identical over 8 bases. TRBV23-1 belongs to the ORF category, with a function that is uncertain. This CDR3 spans 15 amino acids. The junction had 8 bases not matched to a gene; V was cut back by 4 bases and J by 3 bases. CDR3 in DNA: TGCGCCAGCAGTCCCCCCGGGACAGGACTCTACGAGCAGTACTTC. This sequence encodes CASSPPGTGLYEQYF.

There are a few counts of this clone. The V call is TRBV5-1, the J call TRBJ1-6; TRBD1 agrees at 7 bases. There are 14 residues in the CDR3. Germline V gene data show CDR1 as SGHRS and CDR2 as YFSETQ. Trimming at V came to 2 bases and at J to 10 bases, leaving 6 bases not matched to a gene. The CDR3 DNA reads as TGCGCCAGCAGCTTAGACAGGGTAGAATCACCCCTCCACTTT. Amino acid sequence: CASSLDRVESPLHF.